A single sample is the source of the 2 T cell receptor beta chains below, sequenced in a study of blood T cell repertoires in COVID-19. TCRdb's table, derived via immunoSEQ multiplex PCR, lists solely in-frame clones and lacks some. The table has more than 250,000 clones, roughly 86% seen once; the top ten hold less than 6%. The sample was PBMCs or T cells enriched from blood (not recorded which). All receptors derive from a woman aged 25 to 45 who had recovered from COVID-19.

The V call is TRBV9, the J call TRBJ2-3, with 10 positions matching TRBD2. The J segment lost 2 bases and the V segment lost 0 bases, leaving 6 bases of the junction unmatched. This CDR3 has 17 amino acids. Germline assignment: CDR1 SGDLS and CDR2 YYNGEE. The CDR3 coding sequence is TGTGCCAGCAGCGTAGGGGCTAGCGGGGGCCTCACAGATACGCAGTATTTT. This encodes CASSVGASGGLTDTQYF.

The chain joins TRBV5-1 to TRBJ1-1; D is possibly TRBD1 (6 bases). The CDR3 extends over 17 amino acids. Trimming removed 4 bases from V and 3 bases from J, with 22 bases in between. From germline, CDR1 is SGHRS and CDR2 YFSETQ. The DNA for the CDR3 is TGCGCCAGCAGCCCCAGGACAGCTCCCACGCCGGACACTGAAGCTTTCTTT. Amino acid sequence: CASSPRTAPTPDTEAFF. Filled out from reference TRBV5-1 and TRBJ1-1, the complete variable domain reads KAGVTQTPRYLIKTRGQQVTLSCSPISGHRSVSWYQQTPGQGLQFLFEYFSETQRNKGNFPGRFSGRQFSNSRSEMNVSTLELGDSALYLCASSPRTAPTPDTEAFFGQGTRLTVV.